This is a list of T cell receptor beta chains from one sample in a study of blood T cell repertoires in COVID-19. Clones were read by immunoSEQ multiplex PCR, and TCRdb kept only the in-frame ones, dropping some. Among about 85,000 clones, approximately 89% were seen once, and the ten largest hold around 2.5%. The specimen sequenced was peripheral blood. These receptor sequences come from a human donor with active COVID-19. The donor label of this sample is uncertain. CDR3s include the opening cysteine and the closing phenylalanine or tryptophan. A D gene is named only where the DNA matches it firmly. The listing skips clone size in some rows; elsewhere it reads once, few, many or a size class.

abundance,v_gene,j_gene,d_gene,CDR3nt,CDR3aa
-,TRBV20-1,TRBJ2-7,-,TGCAGTGCTCCCCGGGCCTACGAGCAGTACTTC,CSAPRAYEQYF
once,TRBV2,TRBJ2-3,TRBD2,TGTGCCAGCAGCCGACGGGGGGGAAGCACAGATACGCAGTATTTT,CASSRRGGSTDTQYF
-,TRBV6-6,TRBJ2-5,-,TGTGCCAGCAGTCCTGGGGCGACTAGATTAAGAAGGGAGACCCAGTACTTC,CASSPGATRLRRETQYF
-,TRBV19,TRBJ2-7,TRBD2,TGTGCCAGTAGTCAGATCCTAGCGGGGGCGGACTACGAGCAGTACTTC,CASSQILAGADYEQYF
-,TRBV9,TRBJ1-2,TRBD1,TGTGCCAGCAGCGGGACAGGGACGTATGGCTACACCTTC,CASSGTGTYGYTF
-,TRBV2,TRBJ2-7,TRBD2,TGTGCCAGCACGGGACTAGCGGCGGCCTACGAGCAGTACTTC,CASTGLAAAYEQYF
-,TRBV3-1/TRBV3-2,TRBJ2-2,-,TGTGCCAGCAGCCAAATTGTAATCGGGGAGCTGTTTTTT,CASSQIVIGELFF
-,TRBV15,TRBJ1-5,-,TGTGCCACCAGCAGGGACATTCAGTTCAATCAGCCCCAGCATTTT,CATSRDIQFNQPQHF
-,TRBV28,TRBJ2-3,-,TGTGCCAGCAGTCTCCCAACAGGCACAGATACGCAGTATTTT,CASSLPTGTDTQYF
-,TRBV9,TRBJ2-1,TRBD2,TGTGCCAGCAGCGGGAATAGCGGGGGCGACAATGAGCAGTTCTTC,CASSGNSGGDNEQFF
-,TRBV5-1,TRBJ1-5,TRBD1,TGCGCCAGCAGCCGGACAGGGGAGAGCAATCAGCCCCAGCATTTT,CASSRTGESNQPQHF
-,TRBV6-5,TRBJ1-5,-,TGTGCCAGTCGCGGGGGAAGCAATCAGCCCCAGCATTTT,CASRGGSNQPQHF
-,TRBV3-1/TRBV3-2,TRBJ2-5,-,TGTGCCAGCAGCCAATTGGGGGCAGGGAATTACTTC,CASSQLGAGNYF
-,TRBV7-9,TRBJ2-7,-,TGTGCCAGCAGCTTAGAGATTCCGGGGGAAGCCAGGAGCGAGCAGTACTTC,CASSLEIPGEARSEQYF
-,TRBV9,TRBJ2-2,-,TGTGCCAGCAGCCCCCACCCGGGTCCCGGGGAGGGGGAGCTGTTTTTT,CASSPHPGPGEGELFF
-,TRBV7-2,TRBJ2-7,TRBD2,TGTGCCAGCAGCTACCAGAGCGGGGGGGAATACGAGCAGTACTTC,CASSYQSGGEYEQYF
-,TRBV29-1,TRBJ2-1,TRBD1,TGCAGCGTTGATAGGGACAGGGGGCGAGGTGAGCAGTTCTTC,CSVDRDRGRGEQFF
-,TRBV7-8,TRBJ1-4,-,TGTGCCAGCAGCACCGGGACACGCGAACTGTTTTTT,CASSTGTRELFF
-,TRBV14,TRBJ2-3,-,TGTGCCAGCAGCCCCACAGGCACAGATACGCAGTATTTT,CASSPTGTDTQYF
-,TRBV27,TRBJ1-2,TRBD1,TGTGCCAGCAGTTTATCCAGGGGGCTGTTGGGCTATGGCTACACCTTC,CASSLSRGLLGYGYTF
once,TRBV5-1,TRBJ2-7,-,TGCGCCAGCAGCTTGGAAGACTTCCTCTACGAGCAGTACTTC,CASSLEDFLYEQYF
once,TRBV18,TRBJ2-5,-,TGTGCCAGCTCACCCGACAGGTTTAGAGAGACCCAGTACTTC,CASSPDRFRETQYF
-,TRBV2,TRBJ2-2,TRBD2,TGTGCCAGCAGTGAAATTAGCGGGGGGGCAAGCACCGGGGAGCTGTTTTTT,CASSEISGGASTGELFF
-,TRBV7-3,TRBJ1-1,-,TGTGCCAGCAGCTTAGAGGGCAGGGGCACTGAAGCTTTCTTT,CASSLEGRGTEAFF